These 26 T cell receptor beta chains came from one sample sequenced in a study of CD8+CD57+ T cells in acquired aplastic anemia. The template used for profiling TCR beta VDJ and CDR3 was genomic DNA. TCRdb re-called the reads with MiXCR, one entry per CDR3 protein. The data contain about 190,000 distinct CDR3 sequences, around 59% of them seen just once; the ten biggest clones take up 15% to 20%. Sequences were obtained from sorted CD4+, CD8+, or CD8+CD57+ T cells (not recorded which) from PBMCs. The receptors originated from a human donor in good health, serving as a control.

This clonotype has a handful of counts. The chain employs TRBV2 and TRBJ1-5, with D possibly matching TRBD1 (6 bases). The CDR3 contains 18 residues. Deletions cut 5 bases from V and 1 base from J, with 21 bases between. Germline CDR1 and CDR2: SNHLY and FYNNEI. The CDR3 loop reads CASSLSSRGGRSNQPQHF. The CDR3 DNA sequence: TGTGCCAGCAGTTTGAGTAGCCGCGGGGGGCGAAGCAATCAGCCCCAGCATTTT. The full variable domain, completed using reference TRBV2 and TRBJ1-5, is EPEVTQTPSHQVTQMGQEVILRCVPISNHLYFYWYRQILGQKVEFLVSFYNNEISEKSEIFDDQFSVERPDGSNFTLKIRSTKLEDSAMYFCASSLSSRGGRSNQPQHFGDGTRLSIL.

This chain links TRBV7-3 with TRBJ2-7; TRBD1 agrees at 9 bases. CDR1 and CDR2 (germline): SGHTA, FQGTGA. The CDR3 is made up of 13 amino acids. V gave up 4 bases and J gave up 6 bases; unmatched junction bases: 4. The DNA for the CDR3 is TGTGCCAGCAGCTCGGGACAGGGAGTCGAGCAGTACTTC. Translated, it gives CASSSGQGVEQYF.

The gene calls are TRBV29-1 and TRBJ2-1; D not resolved. The V end was cut by 4 bases, the J end by 7 bases, with 11 bases between. This CDR3 has 12 amino acids. CDR1 and CDR2 (germline): SQVTM, ANQGSEA. The CDR3, as DNA: TGCAGCGTTGCGCCAATTCAAAATGAGCAGTTCTTC. It specifies CSVAPIQNEQFF.

This clonotype was found once. It is likely a read error, because the conserved phenylalanine at the end of the CDR3 is missing. The DNA is left out, because the CDR3 cannot be placed on it with certainty; the CDR3 is given as TCRdb lists it. The chain is built from TRBV20-1 and TRBJ1-4; the D call in the table, TRBD1, was not verified against the DNA. Per the germline V gene, CDR1 is DFQATT and CDR2 is SNEGSKA (reference sequence). Termini included, the CDR3 measures 9 amino acids. The chain's CDR3 is CSARGDSNY.

With respect to this clonotype: This may be a read error: a much more frequent sequence differs by one nucleotide. CDR3 amino acids: CASSLTGGPYNGQFF. The CDR3 DNA reads as TGCGCCAGCAGCCTGACAGGGGGGCCCTACAATGGGCAGTTCTTC. J is TRBJ2-1 and V is TRBV5-1, with 9 positions matching TRBD1. Germline V lookup: CDR1 SGHRS, CDR2 YFSETQ. This CDR3 spans 15 amino acids.

This clonotype has ten or more counts. The chain couples TRBV7-8 to TRBJ1-6; 7 bases agree with TRBD1. CDR3 length: 20 amino acids. Trimming at V came to 1 base and at J to 0 bases, leaving 12 bases not matched to a gene. Germline V gives CDR1 SGHVS, CDR2 FQNEAQ. DNA of the CDR3: TGTGCCAGCAGCTTAGAAGTCCCCAGGGGGGGAAGCTCCTATAATTCACCCCTCCACTTT. Amino acid sequence: CASSLEVPRGGSSYNSPLHF.

The chain recombines TRBV2 with TRBJ2-7; 8 bases map to TRBD1. This CDR3 region has 15 residues. CDR1 is SNHLY, CDR2 FYNNEI, per germline. V shed 2 bases, J shed 2 bases, and the junction held 5 bases outside the gene matches. For the CDR3, the DNA is TGTGCCAGCAGTGAATTAGACAGGGGCACCTACGAGCAGTACTTC. It encodes CASSELDRGTYEQYF.

This clonotype was recorded at least ten times. This chain joins TRBV20-1 and TRBJ1-6; TRBD1 aligns across 7 bases. The CDR3 runs to 14 residues. Germline trimming cut 4 bases from V and 7 bases from J; bases unmatched to any gene: 7. In germline, CDR1 is DFQATT, CDR2 SNEGSKA (reference sequence). CDR3 amino acids: CSAKIGTANSPLHF. The CDR3 DNA sequence: TGCAGTGCTAAAATTGGGACAGCCAATTCACCCCTCCACTTT.

This clonotype was seen many times. This rearrangement joins TRBV2 to TRBJ2-5; 14 nucleotides line up with TRBD2. The germline CDR1 and CDR2 sequences are SNHLY and FYNNEI. The CDR3 covers 15 residues. V was clipped by 9 bases and J by 7 bases; unmatched bases: 10. For the CDR3, the DNA is TGTGCCAGAGGGGGACTAGCGGGGGTCCCTGGGACCCAGTACTTC. The encoded protein is CARGGLAGVPGTQYF.

Concerning this clonotype: Compared with germline, one end of the junction differs, possibly owing to a read error. The rearrangement joins TRBV10-3 to TRBJ2-6; 8 bases are shared with TRBD1. This CDR3 spans 17 amino acids. From germline, CDR1 is ENHRY and CDR2 SYGVKD. The CDR3 region is CASSSGQGVSGANVLTF. CDR3 in DNA: TGTGCCAGCAGTTCCGGACAGGGCGTATCTGGGGCCAACGTCCTGACTTTC.

This clonotype was recorded many times. V usage is TRBV4-3 and J usage is TRBJ2-1; D may be TRBD2 (5 bases). CDR3 length: 14 amino acids. Trimming removed 1 base at V and 6 bases at J, with 10 bases between. Per the germline V gene, CDR1 is LGHNA and CDR2 is YSLEER. The CDR3 sequence: CASSQVSGGNEQFF. In DNA form, the CDR3 reads TGCGCCAGCAGCCAAGTCTCAGGAGGCAATGAGCAGTTCTTC.

This clonotype was seen ten or more times. The chain joins TRBV10-1 to TRBJ2-1; a weak D match, TRBD2 (6 bases). This CDR3 is built from 14 residues. Germline V gene sequence: CDR1 WNHNN, CDR2 SYGVQD (reference sequence). V lost 7 bases to trimming and J lost 3 bases, with 13 bases between them. The CDR3 DNA reads TGCGCCAGCAAACGGGGGTGTTTCTACAATGAGCAGTTCTTC. It translates to CASKRGCFYNEQFF.

This clonotype has a count of ten or more. The chain employs TRBV6-2 or TRBV6-3 and TRBJ2-5, with a tentative D call TRBD2 (5 bases). Trimming removed 6 bases at V and 4 bases at J, with 9 bases between. The CDR3 spans 12 residues. The germline CDR1 and CDR2 sequences are MNHEY and SVGEGT. The CDR3 loop is CASRSSGETQYF. In DNA form, the CDR3 reads TGTGCCAGCAGGAGCAGCGGAGAGACCCAGTACTTC.

The chain combines TRBV7-2 with TRBJ1-5; perhaps TRBD1 as D (5 bases). CDR3 length equals 15 residues. The germline gives CDR1 SGHTA, CDR2 FQGNSA. Trimming took 6 bases from V and 7 from J, leaving 19 bases between them. The CDR3 protein is CASRSNRDSWQPQHF. The CDR3 region has the DNA TGTGCCAGCAGGTCAAATCGGGACTCGTGGCAGCCCCAGCATTTT.

There are many counts of this clonotype. The chain carries TRBV9 and TRBJ1-1; weak D call: TRBD1 (5 bases). This CDR3 is built from 14 residues. V lost 5 bases, J lost 3 bases, and 14 bases lay in between. The germline V gene has CDR1 SGDLS and CDR2 YYNGEE. The CDR3 spells CASSISGWDTEAFF. As DNA, the CDR3 is TGTGCCAGCAGTATATCAGGGTGGGACACTGAAGCTTTCTTT.

As concerns this clonotype: The junction departs from germline at one end; a sequencing error may be responsible. The chain is built from TRBV19 and TRBJ1-2, with D perhaps matching TRBD1 (6 bases). The CDR3 is made up of 18 amino acids. Germline CDR1 reads LNHDA; CDR2 reads SQIVND (reference sequence). CDR3 sequence reads: CASSPIFSGGASYNGCTF. The CDR3 DNA reads as TGTGCCAGTAGCCCAATTTTTAGCGGGGGGGCCTCCTACAATGGCTGCACCTTC.

This clonotype occurred many times. The chain recombines TRBV10-3 with TRBJ1-2; possibly TRBD1 for D (6 bases). The CDR3 runs 13 residues. V was pared by 4 bases and J by 6 bases, with 12 bases between. Germline V lookup: CDR1 ENHRY, CDR2 SYGVKD. CDR3 sequence (DNA): TGTGCCATCAGTGTTGGGACAAGGGATGGCTACACCTTC. Translated: CAISVGTRDGYTF.

V is TRBV25-1 and J is TRBJ1-1; no definite D call. The V and J ends lost 10 bases and 4 bases respectively, with 10 bases between them. CDR1 MGHDK and CDR2 SYGVNS come from the germline V gene. The CDR3 loop spans 11 amino acids. The CDR3 DNA is TGTGCCACCAAGGGAATCACTGAAGCTTTCTTT. Translation: CATKGITEAFF.

Turning to this clonotype: Its ends do not fully match the called genes, so a read error is possible. The chain carries TRBV7-6 and TRBJ1-1, with D possibly TRBD1 on 5 matching bases. This CDR3 is built from 13 residues. Looked up from germline, CDR1 is SGHVS and CDR2 is FNYEAQ. As DNA, the CDR3 is TGTGCCAGCAGCTTAGGGGGGAACACGGAAGCTCTCTTT. Protein sequence: CASSLGGNTEALF.

The chain joins TRBV7-8 to TRBJ2-5; D uncertain. This CDR3 spans 10 amino acids. The ends were cut back, 4 bases at V and 7 bases at J, with 4 bases in the middle. CDR1 is SGHVS, CDR2 FQNEAQ, per germline. The DNA for the CDR3 is TGTGCCAGCAGCTGGGGGACCCAGTACTTC. Amino acids: CASSWGTQYF.

This clonotype was seen repeatedly, ten times or more. This chain joins TRBV7-2 and TRBJ2-1; D remains unclear. Germline loops: CDR1 SGHTA, CDR2 FQGNSA. Trimming shortened V by 3 bases and J by 5 bases, and 8 bases separated the two germline ends. This CDR3 is 13 amino acids long. DNA of the CDR3: TGTGCCAGCAGCTTCTTAGGGAACAATGAGCAGTTCTTC. Translated, it gives CASSFLGNNEQFF.

Many counts were recorded for this clonotype. The V and J genes are TRBV4-2 and TRBJ2-7, with D maybe TRBD1 (5 bases). From germline, CDR1 is LGHNA and CDR2 YNFKEQ. CDR3 length: 15 residues. V shed 1 base and J shed 2 bases, with 12 bases lying between them. This chain's CDR3 is CASSQVRGKAYEQYF. Here the CDR3 DNA reads TGTGCCAGCAGCCAAGTAAGGGGTAAGGCCTACGAGCAGTACTTC.

The chain is built from TRBV20-1 and TRBJ2-3, with D perhaps matching TRBD1 (5 bases). The CDR3 length is 12 residues. CDR1 DFQATT and CDR2 SNEGSKA come from the germline V gene (reference sequence). Trimming shortened V by 0 bases and J by 11 bases, and 12 bases separated the two germline ends. The CDR3 DNA is TGCAGTGCTAGAGATAGGGGCAATGAGCAGTATTTT. Translated, it gives CSARDRGNEQYF.

This clonotype has only a few counts. V is TRBV2 and J is TRBJ2-3; 7 bases map to TRBD1. Germline V lookup: CDR1 SNHLY, CDR2 FYNNEI. The V and J ends lost 8 bases and 4 bases, in that order; junction bases with no gene match: 15. This CDR3 is built from 16 residues. CDR3 DNA: TGTGCCAGCTCACCTGGACAGGCCCTACAAGCAGATACGCAGTATTTT. It encodes CASSPGQALQADTQYF.

The chain carries TRBV10-1 and TRBJ1-2, with 11 bases aligning to TRBD1. Germline CDR1 reads WNHNN; CDR2 reads SYGVQD (reference sequence). With V trimmed by 4 bases and J by 1 base, 5 bases remained unmatched. The CDR3 consists of 16 residues. The CDR3 DNA sequence: TGCGCCAGCAGTGGGACAGGGGGCATCAATAACTATGGCTACACCTTC. Its protein product is CASSGTGGINNYGYTF.

The chain is built from TRBV5-4 and TRBJ2-3, with TRBD2 identical over 14 bases. This CDR3 is built from 15 residues. Trimming at V came to 5 bases and at J to 5 bases, leaving 4 bases not matched to a gene. Germline V gene lookup returns CDR1 SGHNT and CDR2 YYREEE (reference sequence). The CDR3 DNA reads as TGTGCCAGCAGACTGGGACTAGCGGGGGTAGATACGCAGTATTTT. It is translated as CASRLGLAGVDTQYF. The complete variable domain, with remaining parts taken from reference TRBV5-4 and TRBJ2-3, reads ETGVTQSPTHLIKTRGQQVTLRCSSQSGHNTVSWYQQALGQGPQFIFQYYREEENGRGNFPPRFSGLQFPNYSSELNVNALELDDSALYLCASRLGLAGVDTQYFGPGTRLTVL.